The clone carrying this T cell receptor beta chain was recorded only once. Its specificity is not known. Under the ViraFEST assay, PBMC were stimulated with viral peptide pools so that antigen-specific CD4+ T cells expanded. Sequencing was performed afterwards. Upon completion of around 9 days in culture, CD4+ T cells were isolated. Vaccinated recipients, who were negative for nucleocapsid antibodies, had no history of SARS-CoV-2 infection. Cultures got half-medium changes with IL-2 on days 3 and 7. The CDR3 contains 18 residues. Deletions cut 2 bases from V and 3 bases from J, with 19 bases between. Looked up from germline, CDR1 is LGHDT and CDR2 is YNNKEL (reference sequence). This entry comes from a study of vaccination effects on CD4 cells after COVID-19. Points from the study as a whole: Clones arising from infection and from vaccination showed marked clonal contraction late after vaccination. Common cold coronaviruses were cross-recognized by only 1 of 255 vaccine-induced clones in healthy vaccinees.

This table comes from immunoSEQ multiplex PCR, and its TCRdb copy is limited to in-frame clones, with some not included. The table has 55,000 to 80,000 clones, around 80% seen once. The TCR comes from a human donor who received a COVID-19 vaccine. The chain recombines TRBV3-1 (or the pseudogene TRBV3-2) with TRBJ1-4; no reliable D call. The material was CD4+ T cells from PBMCs cultured with SARS-CoV-2 spike peptides, obtained before COVID-19 vaccination. CDR3 protein: CASSQTRLRSLPNEKLFF. CDR3 nucleotides: TGTGCCAGCAGCCAAACGAGGCTCAGGAGTCTGCCTAATGAAAAACTGTTTTTT.